The entry that follows covers one T cell receptor (beta chain) sequence. Here immunoSEQ multiplex PCR was the method, and the copy in TCRdb shows in-frame clones only, minus some. Among 100,000 or so clones listed, approximately 89% were seen once. The sample comes from a study of blood T cell repertoires in COVID-19. Background on the study: Some COVID-19 samples were acute and others convalescent; all came from the United States, Italy and Spain. From T cells, B-cell-depleted T cells, or PBMCs came the material, which was cDNA or gDNA.

V shed 5 bases and J shed 2 bases, with 7 bases lying between them. CDR3 length: 12 residues. Germline V lookup: CDR1 WNHNN, CDR2 SYGVQD (reference sequence). The specimen was peripheral blood. This TCR was sampled from a woman younger than 45 with acute or convalescent COVID-19. The chain employs TRBV10-1 and TRBJ2-7, with a weak D call TRBD1 (5 bases). This CDR3 is CASSQGAYEQYF. CDR3 DNA: TGCGCCAGCAGTCAGGGTGCCTACGAGCAGTACTTC.